Following are 26 T cell receptor beta chains from one sample sequenced in a study of OX40 agonist ivuxolimab in advanced cancers. Measured with immunoSEQ multiplex PCR; TCRdb has only the in-frame clones, and not every one. The sample includes about 40,000 clones, 85% to 90% seen only once; the top ten take roughly 2.6%. Sequencing used CD4+ or CD8+ T cells sorted from blood, obtained in a trial of the OX40 agonist ivuxolimab. All receptors derive from an adult with an advanced solid tumor such as melanoma, head and neck, liver or kidney cancer.

V gene TRBV7-2 combines with J gene TRBJ2-7; TRBD1 matches at 7 bases. Trimming cost V 5 bases and J 5 bases; bases outside gene matches: 6. This CDR3 spans 13 amino acids. Per the germline V gene, CDR1 is SGHTA and CDR2 is FQGNSA. The CDR3: CASSQMTGNEQYF. CDR3 DNA: TGTGCCAGCAGCCAAATGACAGGGAACGAGCAGTACTTC.

This rearrangement joins TRBV6-5 to TRBJ2-1; 12 bases map to TRBD2. This CDR3 contains 14 residues. Germline V CDR1 and CDR2: MNHEY, SVGAGI. Unmatched junction bases numbered 9, after V lost 8 bases and J lost 10 bases. CDR3 bases: TGTGCCAGCCGCTTACTAGCGGGGGGCCGGGAGCAGTTCTTC. Protein: CASRLLAGGREQFF.

This chain uses TRBV13 with TRBJ2-7; no definite D call. In germline, CDR1 is PRHDT, CDR2 FYEKMQ (reference sequence). The germline V and J ends were trimmed by 2 bases and 3 bases, with 5 bases remaining between them. The CDR3 covers 12 residues. CDR3 protein: CASSLSYYEQYF. CDR3 sequence (DNA): TGTGCCAGCAGCTTATCGTACTACGAGCAGTACTTC. Full variable domain (remainder filled in from reference TRBV13 and TRBJ2-7): AAGVIQSPRHLIKEKRETATLKCYPIPRHDTVYWYQQGPGQDPQFLISFYEKMQSDKGSIPDRFSAQQFSDYHSELNMSSLELGDSALYFCASSLSYYEQYFGPGTRLTVT.

This chain connects TRBV7-2 to TRBJ2-1; 8 bases match TRBD2. Unmatched junction bases numbered 4, after V lost 2 bases and J lost 4 bases. CDR1 is SGHTA and CDR2 is FQGNSA in the germline V gene. The CDR3 contains 15 residues. CDR3 sequence (DNA): TGTGCCAGCAGCTTACTAGCGGGCCAGTACAATGAGCAGTTCTTC. This sequence encodes CASSLLAGQYNEQFF.

The chain has TRBV11-2 and TRBJ2-1; 8 bases are a match to TRBD2. Losses at the gene ends were 5 bases for V and 0 bases for J; bases not matched to a gene: 3. Germline lookup yields CDR1 SGHAT and CDR2 FQNNGV. This CDR3 has 15 residues. The chain's CDR3 is CASSVGTSSYNEQFF. CDR3 DNA: TGTGCCAGCAGCGTCGGGACTAGCTCCTACAATGAGCAGTTCTTC.

The rearrangement links TRBV7-2 to TRBJ2-2, with TRBD1 identical over 8 bases. CDR3 length: 15 amino acids. The germline V gene encodes CDR1 SGHTA and CDR2 FQGNSA. With 5 bases clipped from V and 4 bases from J, the junction kept 6 bases outside the gene matches. This CDR3 reads CASSPTGVSTGELFF. In DNA form, the CDR3 reads TGTGCCAGCAGCCCGACAGGGGTTAGCACCGGGGAGCTGTTTTTT.

The rearrangement links TRBV6-5 to TRBJ2-7; a weak D match, TRBD1 (5 bases). The CDR3 contains 14 residues. Germline V gene lookup returns CDR1 MNHEY and CDR2 SVGAGI. The V end lost 5 bases, the J end lost 1 base, and 12 bases lay between the germline ends. CDR3 region: CASSDVGESYEQYF. As DNA, the CDR3 is TGTGCCAGCAGTGATGTAGGGGAATCCTACGAGCAGTACTTC.

The V gene is TRBV2, the J gene TRBJ2-2; TRBD2 aligns across 9 bases. The germline V gene has CDR1 SNHLY and CDR2 FYNNEI. The CDR3 consists of 14 residues. V was pared by 5 bases and J by 6 bases, with 4 bases of the junction left unmatched. Written as DNA, the CDR3 is TGTGCCAGCAGTTGGCGGGGGGGTTCCGGGGAGCTGTTTTTT. Its protein is CASSWRGGSGELFF.

The sample holds one count of this clone. The chain carries TRBV28 and TRBJ2-5; 7 bases match TRBD2. This CDR3 comprises 12 residues. Germline CDR1 is MDHEN and CDR2 is SYDVKM. With V trimmed by 7 bases and J by 6 bases, 5 bases remained unmatched. CDR3 DNA sequence: TGTGCCAGCACCGGGGAGGGGAAGACCCAGTACTTC. Translated, it gives CASTGEGKTQYF.

The rearrangement uses TRBV27 and TRBJ1-5; 7 bases line up with TRBD1. This CDR3 has 16 residues. V lost 5 bases and J lost 5; bases outside the gene matches: 12. Looked up from germline, CDR1 is MNHEY and CDR2 is SMNVEV (reference sequence). CDR3 coding DNA: TGTGCCAGCAGTCCCTCGACAGGGTATCATCATCAGCCCCAGCATTTT. Translated: CASSPSTGYHHQPQHF.

The chain carries TRBV5-1 and TRBJ2-4, with TRBD1 matching 10 bases. CDR1 is SGHRS, CDR2 YFSETQ, per germline. After removal of 2 bases from V and 4 bases from J, the junction contained 6 bases not matched to a gene. The CDR3 totals 16 residues. This CDR3 is CASSLGTGDIKNIQYF. Here the CDR3 DNA reads TGCGCCAGCAGCTTAGGGACAGGGGACATAAAAAACATTCAGTACTTC.

V usage is TRBV10-3 and J usage is TRBJ2-3, with D uncertain. Germline CDR1 ENHRY, CDR2 SYGVKD. The CDR3 contains 14 residues. The V end was cut by 7 bases, the J end by 2 bases, with 13 bases between. The CDR3 DNA reads as TGTGCCATCACCCCCGGTCCACTCACAGATACGCAGTATTTT. This codes for CAITPGPLTDTQYF.

A few counts support this clone. This sequence joins TRBV28 and TRBJ1-5; D remains unclear. Germline assignment: CDR1 MDHEN and CDR2 SYDVKM. Trimming shortened V by 5 bases and J by 1 base, and 15 bases separated the two germline ends. CDR3 size: 16 residues. CDR3 residues: CASSNLDQGSNQPQHF. The CDR3 DNA reads as TGTGCCAGCAGTAACCTGGACCAAGGGAGCAATCAGCCCCAGCATTTT. Combining the CDR3 with reference TRBV28 and TRBJ1-5 gives the whole variable domain DVKVTQSSRYLVKRTGEKVFLECVQDMDHENMFWYRQDPGLGLRLIYFSYDVKMKEKGDIPEGYSVSREKKERFSLILESASTNQTSMYLCASSNLDQGSNQPQHFGDGTRLSIL.

The V call is TRBV11-2, the J call TRBJ2-7; D possibly uses TRBD1 or TRBD2 (5 bases each). The germline V gene has CDR1 SGHAT and CDR2 FQNNGV. The CDR3 runs to 15 residues. V was cut by 8 bases and J by 2 bases, with 19 bases left in between. The DNA of the CDR3 is TGTGCCAGCTCAAGATCGGGGACGCAGACCTACGAGCAGTACTTC. Protein: CASSRSGTQTYEQYF.

This chain connects TRBV13 to TRBJ1-1; unclear D gene. V was cut by 1 base and J by 6 bases, with 15 bases left in between. The CDR3 is 15 amino acids. Per germline, CDR1 PRHDT and CDR2 FYEKMQ (reference sequence). The CDR3 nucleotides are TGTGCCAGCAGCTTAGTGGGGAGGGTTTGGTCTGAAGCTTTCTTT. Protein: CASSLVGRVWSEAFF.

This chain connects TRBV7-2 to TRBJ1-2; 10 bases align to TRBD1. The CDR3 is made up of 13 amino acids. The V gene end was trimmed by 5 bases and the J gene end by 8 bases; junction bases not matched to a gene: 5. Germline V lookup: CDR1 SGHTA, CDR2 FQGNSA. The CDR3 DNA is TGTGCCAGCAGCCCCGGACAGGGGGAAGGCTACACCTTC. Translation: CASSPGQGEGYTF.

The rearrangement links TRBV7-2 to TRBJ2-5; TRBD2 agrees at 12 bases. The V gene's germline CDR1 is SGHTA and CDR2 FQGNSA. Unmatched junction bases numbered 11, after V lost 4 bases and J lost 5 bases. The CDR3 has 17 residues. The CDR3 coding sequence is TGTGCCAGCAGCTCAAGACTAGCGGGGGCAAGGGGGGAGACCCAGTACTTC. Its translation is CASSSRLAGARGETQYF. Full variable domain (outside the CDR3, taken from reference TRBV7-2 and TRBJ2-5): GAGVSQSPSNKVTEKGKDVELRCDPISGHTALYWYRQSLGQGLEFLIYFQGNSAPDKSGLPSDRFSAERTGGSVSTLTIQRTQQEDSAVYLCASSSRLAGARGETQYFGPGTRLLVL.

The V call is TRBV2, the J call TRBJ1-6; TRBD1 aligns across 10 bases. Trimming took 11 bases from V and 9 from J; bases not matched to a gene: 10. Germline-derived CDR1 and CDR2 are SNHLY and FYNNEI. This CDR3 is built from 14 residues. DNA of the CDR3: TGTGCCGGAGTCCGGGACAGGGGACTTTCACCCCTCCACTTT. This codes for CAGVRDRGLSPLHF.

The chain combines TRBV28 with TRBJ2-3; D ambiguous. Per germline, CDR1 MDHEN and CDR2 SYDVKM. The CDR3 is made up of 12 amino acids. The V gene lost 8 bases and the J gene lost 2 bases, with 8 bases spanning the gap. CDR3 nucleotides: TGTGCCAGCTTTGGACCCACAGATACGCAGTATTTT. This sequence encodes CASFGPTDTQYF.

The table lists this clone with a few counts. The V and J genes are TRBV2 and TRBJ1-5; D possibly corresponds to TRBD1 (5 bases). The CDR3 covers 13 residues. The V end lost 6 bases, the J end lost 3 bases, and 9 bases lay between the germline ends. The V gene's germline CDR1 is SNHLY and CDR2 FYNNEI. The CDR3 nucleotides read TGTGCCAGCAGGGGACGGTACAATCAGCCCCAGCATTTT. Amino acid sequence: CASRGRYNQPQHF.

V gene TRBV15 combines with J gene TRBJ1-2; 7 bases map to TRBD1. Trimming at V came to 2 bases and at J to 7 bases, leaving 10 bases not matched to a gene. CDR3 length: 15 amino acids. CDR1 and CDR2 from the germline V gene are LNHNV and YYDKDF (reference sequence). The CDR3 sequence is CATSRRDAGGAGYTF. The CDR3 region has the DNA TGTGCCACCAGCAGAAGAGACGCAGGGGGAGCTGGCTACACCTTC. Looking up the rest from reference TRBV15 and TRBJ1-2 gives the full variable domain: DAMVIQNPRYQVTQFGKPVTLSCSQTLNHNVMYWYQQKSSQAPKLLFHYYDKDFNNEADTPDNFQSRRPNTSFCFLDIRSPGLGDTAMYLCATSRRDAGGAGYTFGSGTRLTVV.

V gene TRBV29-1 combines with J gene TRBJ1-2; maybe TRBD1 (6 bases). The CDR3 runs to 8 residues. Trimming took 6 bases from V and 14 from J, leaving 10 bases between them. Germline assignment: CDR1 SQVTM and CDR2 ANQGSEA. This CDR3 reads CSVAGETF. For the CDR3, the DNA is TGCAGCGTCGCAGGGGAAACCTTC.

On this clone itself: Other DNA sequences in the same sample also yield this CDR3. The J gene is TRBJ2-7, the V gene TRBV5-1; TRBD2 agrees at 11 bases. V dropped 2 bases and J dropped 0; count of bases not matched to a gene: 1. Germline V CDR1 and CDR2: SGHRS, YFSETQ. There are 15 residues in the CDR3. CDR3 DNA sequence: TGCGCCAGCAGCTTACTAGCGGGGGTCTCCTACGAGCAGTACTTC. Residues: CASSLLAGVSYEQYF. Full variable domain (rest looked up from reference TRBV5-1 and TRBJ2-7): KAGVTQTPRYLIKTRGQQVTLSCSPISGHRSVSWYQQTPGQGLQFLFEYFSETQRNKGNFPGRFSGRQFSNSRSEMNVSTLELGDSALYLCASSLLAGVSYEQYFGPGTRLTVT.

The chain is built from TRBV4-1 and TRBJ2-7, with 8 bases that match TRBD1. Germline assignment: CDR1 MGHRA and CDR2 YSYEKL. The J segment lost 3 bases and the V segment lost 2 bases, leaving 6 bases of the junction unmatched. The CDR3 spans 15 residues. The CDR3, as DNA: TGCGCCAGCAGCCAAAACCCGGGACAGGACTACGAGCAGTACTTC. Translated, it gives CASSQNPGQDYEQYF.

This clone was seen only once. The rearrangement uses TRBV2 and TRBJ1-4; 7 bases are shared with TRBD1. Germline trimming cut 8 bases from V and 2 bases from J; bases unmatched to any gene: 5. CDR3 length: 14 amino acids. Germline CDR1 is SNHLY and CDR2 is FYNNEI. The CDR3 region has the DNA TGTGCCAGCGGGAGGGGGCTGACTAATGAAAAACTGTTTTTT. Protein product: CASGRGLTNEKLFF.

This clone was seen a handful of times. The V call is TRBV7-9, the J call TRBJ1-2; D is unclear. Germline-derived CDR1 and CDR2 are SEHNR and FQNEAQ (reference sequence). The ends were cut back, 1 base at V and 2 bases at J, with 11 bases in the middle. The CDR3 consists of 15 residues. DNA of the CDR3: TGTGCCAGCAGCTTAGGGACCGCACCAAACTATGGCTACACCTTC. It codes for CASSLGTAPNYGYTF. Full variable domain (rest looked up from reference TRBV7-9 and TRBJ1-2): DTGVSQNPRHKITKRGQNVTFRCDPISEHNRLYWYRQTLGQGPEFLTYFQNEAQLEKSRLLSDRFSAERPKGSFSTLEIQRTEQGDSAMYLCASSLGTAPNYGYTFGSGTRLTVV.